Presented here are 4 T cell receptor beta chains from one specimen sequenced in a study of blood T cell repertoires in COVID-19. Method: immunoSEQ multiplex PCR; TCRdb's copy keeps in-frame clones and lacks some. The sample carries around 150,000 clones, roughly 80% recorded once. The material sequenced was peripheral blood. All receptors derive from a man aged 70-80 years with acute or convalescent COVID-19.

This clone has just a few counts. The chain is built from TRBV6-1 and TRBJ1-2; TRBD1 is a possible D gene (6 bases). V was trimmed by 3 bases and J by 3 bases, leaving 14 bases between them. Germline CDR1 is MNHNS and CDR2 is SASEGT. CDR3 size: 15 residues. The DNA of the CDR3 is TGTGCCAGCAGTGAGACGGGACACTCATACTATGGCTACACCTTC. It specifies CASSETGHSYYGYTF.

The rearrangement uses TRBV7-9 and TRBJ1-1; 7 bases match TRBD1. V dropped 5 bases and J dropped 3; count of bases not matched to a gene: 6. The CDR3 totals 14 residues. Germline V gene sequence: CDR1 SEHNR, CDR2 FQNEAQ (reference sequence). The CDR3 loop is CASSTDRADTEAFF. The CDR3 bases are TGTGCCAGCAGCACTGACAGGGCGGACACTGAAGCTTTCTTT.

This chain uses TRBV12-5 with TRBJ1-1; D might be TRBD1 (6 bases). CDR1 LGHNT and CDR2 FRNRAP come from the germline V gene. The CDR3 loop spans 13 amino acids. The germline V and J ends were trimmed by 5 bases and 10 bases, with 17 bases remaining between them. The CDR3 region has the DNA TGTGCTAGTGGTCATACCTCGGTCAGGGGAGCTTTCTTT. As protein: CASGHTSVRGAFF.

The chain recombines TRBV25-1 with TRBJ2-3; 10 bases align to TRBD1. Germline V gene lookup returns CDR1 MGHDK and CDR2 SYGVNS. CDR3 length: 17 residues. V shed 0 bases and J 2 bases; nucleotides not matched to a gene: 5. The CDR3 spells CASSEYHGTGATDTQYF. The CDR3 nucleotides read TGTGCCAGCAGTGAATACCACGGGACAGGGGCCACAGATACGCAGTATTTT.